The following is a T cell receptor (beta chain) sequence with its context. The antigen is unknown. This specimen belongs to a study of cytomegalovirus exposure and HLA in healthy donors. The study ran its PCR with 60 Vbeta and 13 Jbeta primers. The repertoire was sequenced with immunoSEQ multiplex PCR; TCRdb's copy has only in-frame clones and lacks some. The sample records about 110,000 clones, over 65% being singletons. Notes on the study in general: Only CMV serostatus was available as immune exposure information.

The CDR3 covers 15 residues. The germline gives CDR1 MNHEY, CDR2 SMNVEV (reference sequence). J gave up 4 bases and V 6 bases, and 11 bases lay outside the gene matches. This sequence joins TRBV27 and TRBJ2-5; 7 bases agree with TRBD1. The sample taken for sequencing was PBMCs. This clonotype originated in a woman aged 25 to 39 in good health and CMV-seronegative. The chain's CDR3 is CASSPAHRGLETQYF. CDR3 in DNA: TGTGCCAGCAGCCCAGCACACAGGGGATTAGAGACCCAGTACTTC.